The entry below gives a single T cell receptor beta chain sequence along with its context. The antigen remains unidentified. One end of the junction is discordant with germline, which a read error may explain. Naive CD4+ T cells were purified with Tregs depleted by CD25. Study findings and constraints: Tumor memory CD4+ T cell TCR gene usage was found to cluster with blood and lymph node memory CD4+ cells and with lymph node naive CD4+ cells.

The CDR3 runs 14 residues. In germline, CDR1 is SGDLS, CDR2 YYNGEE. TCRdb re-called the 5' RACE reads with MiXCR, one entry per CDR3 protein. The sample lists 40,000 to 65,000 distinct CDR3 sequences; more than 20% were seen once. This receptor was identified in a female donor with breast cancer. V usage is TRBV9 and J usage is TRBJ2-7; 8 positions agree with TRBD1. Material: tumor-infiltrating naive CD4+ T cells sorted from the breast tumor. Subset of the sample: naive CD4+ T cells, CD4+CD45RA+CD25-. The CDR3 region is CACSPWYRGDEQYF. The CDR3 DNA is TGTGCCTGCAGCCCCTGGTACAGGGGGGACGAGCAGTACTTC.